This is a list of T cell receptor beta chains from one sample in a study of blood T cell repertoires in COVID-19. Clones were read by immunoSEQ multiplex PCR, and TCRdb kept only the in-frame ones, dropping some. The table records over 70,000 clones, about four fifths of them present only once. Sequencing was carried out using peripheral blood. The receptors stem from a woman aged 60-70 years with acute or convalescent COVID-19. Both conserved end residues are part of each CDR3. The order of the fields is J gene, D gene, CDR3 length, clone size, V gene, CDR3 protein, CDR3 DNA. D genes are given only for firm matches. The size of a clone is reported for some rows only, either as once, few or many, or as a class for expanded clones.

TRBJ2-2 TRBD2 15 . TRBV27 CASSWGGVNTGELFF TGTGCCAGCAGCTGGGGGGGGGTGAACACCGGGGAGCTGTTTTTT
TRBJ1-2 TRBD1 16 . TRBV25-1 CASSESGTGETYGYTF TGTGCCAGCAGTGAATCGGGAACAGGGGAGACCTATGGCTACACCTTC
TRBJ1-5 . 15 . TRBV2 CASSGVTGYNQPQHF TGTGCCAGCAGTGGGGTGACAGGCTACAATCAGCCCCAGCATTTT
TRBJ1-6 . 16 . TRBV27 CASRRTESSYNSPLHF TGTGCCAGCAGGAGGACAGAAAGCTCCTATAATTCACCCCTCCACTTT
TRBJ2-2 TRBD1 17 . TRBV28 CASSALYRTGNTGELFF TGTGCCAGCAGTGCCCTATATCGGACAGGCAACACCGGGGAGCTGTTTTTT
TRBJ1-2 . 15 . TRBV9 CASSVGAEANYGYTF TGTGCCAGCAGCGTAGGAGCGGAAGCTAACTATGGCTACACCTTC
TRBJ1-6 . 15 once TRBV28 CASRGGVLYNSPLHF TGTGCCAGCAGGGGAGGGGTACTCTATAATTCACCCCTCCACTTT
TRBJ1-2 . 15 . TRBV6-1 CASSETLQGKNGYTF TGTGCCAGCAGTGAGACGTTACAGGGAAAGAACGGCTACACCTTC
TRBJ1-6 . 15 . TRBV6-5 CASRFRKLNNSPLHF TGTGCCAGCCGATTTCGCAAACTTAATAATTCACCCCTCCACTTT
TRBJ2-5 TRBD2 17 . TRBV7-2 CASSLVGRGGLRETQYF TGTGCCAGCAGCTTAGTCGGCCGGGGGGGCCTTCGGGAGACCCAGTACTTC
TRBJ1-2 . 15 . TRBV7-8 CASSLALSSTGGYTF TGTGCCAGCAGCTTAGCGTTGAGTTCGACGGGTGGCTACACCTTC
TRBJ2-7 TRBD1 13 . TRBV29-1 CSVAGQGRGEQYF TGCAGCGTCGCGGGACAGGGTCGGGGCGAGCAGTACTTC
TRBJ1-3 TRBD1 14 . TRBV7-2 CASSLGQGWNTIYF TGTGCCAGCAGCTTAGGACAGGGGTGGAACACCATATATTTT
TRBJ2-6 TRBD1 20 . TRBV5-1 CASSSQGQGIKRSGANVLTF TGCGCCAGCAGCTCCCAGGGACAGGGGATAAAACGTAGTGGGGCCAACGTCCTGACTTTC
TRBJ2-3 TRBD2 12 . TRBV6-6 CASGTRSDTQYF TGTGCCAGCGGGACTAGGTCGGATACGCAGTATTTT
TRBJ1-1 . 14 . TRBV29-1 CSVAGGTGNTEAFF TGCAGCGTTGCCGGCGGTACGGGGAACACTGAAGCTTTCTTT
TRBJ1-5 . 17 . TRBV4-1 CASSQHGQLDSNQPQHF TGCGCCAGCAGCCAACACGGACAGTTAGATAGCAATCAGCCCCAGCATTTT
TRBJ2-2 . 14 . TRBV7-3 CASSLELASGELFF TGTGCCAGCAGCTTAGAACTAGCTTCCGGGGAGCTGTTTTTT
TRBJ1-5 TRBD1 14 . TRBV20-1 CSASQGAITQPQHF TGCAGTGCTAGTCAGGGGGCAATTACCCAGCCCCAGCATTTT
TRBJ1-1 TRBD1 13 . TRBV19 CASLQGMNTEAFF TGTGCCAGCCTACAGGGGATGAACACTGAAGCTTTCTTT
TRBJ2-2 TRBD2 18 . TRBV10-3 CAIGGTSGGAFVTGELFF TGTGCCATAGGAGGGACTAGCGGGGGGGCCTTTGTCACCGGGGAGCTGTTTTTT
TRBJ1-5 TRBD1 14 . TRBV6-5 CASSYTGGGQPQHF TGTGCCAGCAGCTACACAGGGGGCGGGCAGCCCCAGCATTTT
TRBJ1-1 TRBD1 15 . TRBV7-3 CASSLTPGQGTEAFF TGTGCCAGCAGCTTAACTCCGGGACAGGGCACTGAAGCTTTCTTT
TRBJ1-1 . 15 . TRBV7-2 CASSPLLGMNTEAFF TGTGCCAGCAGCCCTCTTTTGGGCATGAACACTGAAGCTTTCTTT
TRBJ2-3 TRBD2 15 . TRBV19 CASSTGLAGADTQYF TGTGCCAGTAGTACCGGACTAGCGGGCGCAGATACGCAGTATTTT
TRBJ2-3 TRBD2 18 . TRBV15 CATSGTSGSVSPTDTQYF TGTGCCACCAGCGGAACTAGCGGGAGCGTATCCCCCACAGATACGCAGTATTTT
TRBJ2-6 TRBD2 18 . TRBV4-1 CASSQGSGRGSGANVLTF TGCGCCAGCAGCCAAGGTAGCGGGAGAGGCTCTGGGGCCAACGTCCTGACTTTC
TRBJ1-1 TRBD1 14 . TRBV27 CASSLTGGNTEAFF TGTGCCAGCAGTTTGACAGGGGGGAACACTGAAGCTTTCTTT
TRBJ2-1 . 16 . TRBV3-1/TRBV3-2 CASSQWPPERYNEQFF TGTGCCAGCAGCCAATGGCCCCCCGAGCGATACAATGAGCAGTTCTTC
TRBJ2-2 TRBD1 13 . TRBV30 CAWIQGAVGELFF TGTGCCTGGATCCAGGGGGCGGTCGGGGAGCTGTTTTTT
TRBJ1-2 . 14 . TRBV30 CAWREGVGNYGYTF TGTGCCTGGAGAGAAGGGGTTGGTAACTATGGCTACACCTTC
TRBJ1-1 . 15 . TRBV19 CASSITPGENTEAFF TGTGCCAGTAGTATAACCCCGGGGGAGAACACTGAAGCTTTCTTT
TRBJ2-6 TRBD1 17 once TRBV28 CASSSGTGISGANVLTF TGTGCCAGCAGTTCCGGGACAGGGATCTCTGGGGCCAACGTCCTGACTTTC
TRBJ2-1 . 16 . TRBV5-6 CASSLFVLTAGNEQFF TGTGCCAGCAGCCTTTTTGTATTGACAGCCGGCAATGAGCAGTTCTTC
TRBJ1-5 TRBD1 14 . TRBV28 CATRNRGQVQPQHF TGTGCCACCCGGAACAGGGGGCAAGTCCAGCCCCAGCATTTT